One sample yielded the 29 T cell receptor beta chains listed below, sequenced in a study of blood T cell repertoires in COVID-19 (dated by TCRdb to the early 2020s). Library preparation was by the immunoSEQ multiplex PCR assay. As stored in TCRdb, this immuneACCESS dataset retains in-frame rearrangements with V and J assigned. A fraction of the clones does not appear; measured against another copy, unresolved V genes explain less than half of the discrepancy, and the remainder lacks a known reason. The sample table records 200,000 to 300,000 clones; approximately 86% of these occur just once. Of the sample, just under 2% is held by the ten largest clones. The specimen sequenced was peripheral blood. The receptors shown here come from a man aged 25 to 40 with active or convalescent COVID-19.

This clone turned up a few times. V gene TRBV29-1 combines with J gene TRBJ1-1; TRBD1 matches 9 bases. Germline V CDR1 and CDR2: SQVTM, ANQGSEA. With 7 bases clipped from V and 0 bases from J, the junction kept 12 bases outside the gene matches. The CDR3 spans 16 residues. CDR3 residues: CSAGPTGGLVNTEAFF. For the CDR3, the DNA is TGCAGCGCCGGCCCGACAGGGGGTCTGGTGAACACTGAAGCTTTCTTT.

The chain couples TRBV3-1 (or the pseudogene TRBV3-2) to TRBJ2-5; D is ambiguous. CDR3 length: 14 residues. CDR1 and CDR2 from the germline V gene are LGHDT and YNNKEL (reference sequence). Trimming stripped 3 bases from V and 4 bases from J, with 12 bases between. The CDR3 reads CASSQAGFGETQYF. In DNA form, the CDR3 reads TGTGCCAGCAGCCAGGCAGGCTTCGGAGAGACCCAGTACTTC.

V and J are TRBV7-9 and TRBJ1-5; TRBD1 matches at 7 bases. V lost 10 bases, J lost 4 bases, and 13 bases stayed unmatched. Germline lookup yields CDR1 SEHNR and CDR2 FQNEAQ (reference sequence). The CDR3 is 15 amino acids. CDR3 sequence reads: CAITLRGTANQPQHF. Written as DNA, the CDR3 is TGTGCCATCACGCTTAGGGGGACAGCTAATCAGCCCCAGCATTTT.

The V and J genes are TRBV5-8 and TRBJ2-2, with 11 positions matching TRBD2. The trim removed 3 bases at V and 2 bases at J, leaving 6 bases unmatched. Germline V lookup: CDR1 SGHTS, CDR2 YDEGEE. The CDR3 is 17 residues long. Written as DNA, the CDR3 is TGTGCCAGCAGCTCGACTAGCGGGGTGATCAACACCGGGGAGCTGTTTTTT. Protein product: CASSSTSGVINTGELFF.

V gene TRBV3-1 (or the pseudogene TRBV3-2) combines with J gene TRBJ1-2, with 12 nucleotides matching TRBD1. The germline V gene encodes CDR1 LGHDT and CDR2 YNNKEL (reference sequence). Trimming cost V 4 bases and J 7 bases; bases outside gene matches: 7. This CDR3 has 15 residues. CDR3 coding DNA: TGTGCCAGCAGCCCACGGGACAGGGGGCTGCTTGGCTACACCTTC. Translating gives CASSPRDRGLLGYTF.

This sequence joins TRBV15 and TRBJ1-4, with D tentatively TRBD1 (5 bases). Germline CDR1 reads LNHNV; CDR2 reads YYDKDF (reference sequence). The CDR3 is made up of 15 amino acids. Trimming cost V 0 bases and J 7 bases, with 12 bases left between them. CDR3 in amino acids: CATSRDGGLGEKLFF. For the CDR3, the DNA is TGTGCCACCAGCAGAGATGGGGGGTTGGGTGAAAAACTGTTTTTT.

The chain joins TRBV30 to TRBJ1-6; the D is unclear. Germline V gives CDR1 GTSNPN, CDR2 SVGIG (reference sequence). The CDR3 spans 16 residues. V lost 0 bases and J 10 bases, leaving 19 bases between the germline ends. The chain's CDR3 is CAWSVLRIEVGSPLHF. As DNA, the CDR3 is TGTGCCTGGAGTGTACTTAGGATCGAGGTTGGGTCACCCCTCCACTTT.

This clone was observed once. CDR3 region: CASSASSGGVLNEQFF. As DNA, the CDR3 is TGTGCCAGCAGCGCTTCTAGCGGGGGGGTATTAAATGAGCAGTTCTTC. The chain carries TRBV9 and TRBJ2-1; 12 bases match TRBD2. CDR3 size: 16 residues. CDR1 and CDR2 from the germline V gene are SGDLS and YYNGEE. V gave up 3 bases and J gave up 7 bases; unmatched junction bases: 8.

CDR3 DNA sequence: TGTGCCAGCAGAACAACAGGGAGTGGATGGGAAAAACTGTTTTTT. It translates to CASRTTGSGWEKLFF. The V gene is TRBV6-5, the J gene TRBJ1-4; D possibly corresponds to TRBD1 (6 bases). With 6 bases removed from V and 8 bases from J, the gap between germline ends came to 19 bases. The CDR3 sequence is 15 residues long. CDR1 and CDR2 from the germline V gene are MNHEY and SVGAGI.

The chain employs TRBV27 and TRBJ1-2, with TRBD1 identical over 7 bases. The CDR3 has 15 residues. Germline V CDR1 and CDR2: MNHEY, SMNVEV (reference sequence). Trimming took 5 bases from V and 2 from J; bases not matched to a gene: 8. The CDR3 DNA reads TGTGCCAGCAGTCCCCGACAGGGTTTGAACTATGGCTACACCTTC. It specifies CASSPRQGLNYGYTF.

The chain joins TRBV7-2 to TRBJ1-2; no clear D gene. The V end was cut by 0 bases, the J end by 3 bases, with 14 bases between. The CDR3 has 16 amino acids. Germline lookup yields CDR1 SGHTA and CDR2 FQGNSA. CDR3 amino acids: CASSLALEGIDYGYTF. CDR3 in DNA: TGTGCCAGCAGCTTAGCGCTCGAGGGAATCGACTATGGCTACACCTTC. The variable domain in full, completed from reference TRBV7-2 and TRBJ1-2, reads GAGVSQSPSNKVTEKGKDVELRCDPISGHTALYWYRQSLGQGLEFLIYFQGNSAPDKSGLPSDRFSAERTGGSVSTLTIQRTQQEDSAVYLCASSLALEGIDYGYTFGSGTRLTVV.

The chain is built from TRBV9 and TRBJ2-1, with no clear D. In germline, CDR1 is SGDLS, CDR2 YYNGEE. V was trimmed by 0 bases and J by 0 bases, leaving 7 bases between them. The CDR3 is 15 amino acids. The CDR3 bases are TGTGCCAGCAGCGTAGTTGGCAGCTCCTACAATGAGCAGTTCTTC. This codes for CASSVVGSSYNEQFF.

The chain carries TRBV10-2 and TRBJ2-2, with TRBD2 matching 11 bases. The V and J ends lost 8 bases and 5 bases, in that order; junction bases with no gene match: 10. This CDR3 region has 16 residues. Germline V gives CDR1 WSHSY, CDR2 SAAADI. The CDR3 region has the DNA TGCGCCAGCCTATGCGTAGCGGGGGGGCGGACCGGGGAGCTGTTTTTT. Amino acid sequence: CASLCVAGGRTGELFF.

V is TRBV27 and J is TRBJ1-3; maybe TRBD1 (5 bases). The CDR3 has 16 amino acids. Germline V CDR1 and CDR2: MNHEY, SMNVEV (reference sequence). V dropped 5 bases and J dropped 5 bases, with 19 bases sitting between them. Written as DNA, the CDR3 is TGTGCCAGCAGTCAAAGACCTCCGGGACTCAGAAACACCATATATTTT. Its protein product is CASSQRPPGLRNTIYF.

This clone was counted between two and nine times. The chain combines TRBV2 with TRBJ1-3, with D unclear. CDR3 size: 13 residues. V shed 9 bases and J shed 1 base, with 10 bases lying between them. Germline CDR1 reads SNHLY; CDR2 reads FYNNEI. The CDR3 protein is CASREISGNTIYF. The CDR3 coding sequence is TGTGCCAGTCGGGAGATTTCTGGAAACACCATATATTTT. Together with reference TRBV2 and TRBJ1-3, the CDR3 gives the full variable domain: EPEVTQTPSHQVTQMGQEVILRCVPISNHLYFYWYRQILGQKVEFLVSFYNNEISEKSEIFDDQFSVERPDGSNFTLKIRSTKLEDSAMYFCASREISGNTIYFGEGSWLTVV.

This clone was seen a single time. CDR3 nucleotides: TGCGCCAGCAGCCAAGGTGCGGGGGCAGAGACCCAGTACTTC. Its translation: CASSQGAGAETQYF. The chain employs TRBV4-1 and TRBJ2-5; D possibly corresponds to TRBD2 (7 bases). V dropped 1 base and J dropped 4 bases, with 10 bases sitting between them. CDR3 length equals 14 residues. Germline CDR1 reads MGHRA; CDR2 reads YSYEKL.

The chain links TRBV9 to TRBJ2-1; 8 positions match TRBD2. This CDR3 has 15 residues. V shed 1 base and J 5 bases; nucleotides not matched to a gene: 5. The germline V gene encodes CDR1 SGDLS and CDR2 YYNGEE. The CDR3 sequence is CASSVPAGGNNEQFF. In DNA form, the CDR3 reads TGTGCCAGCAGCGTACCGGCGGGGGGTAACAATGAGCAGTTCTTC.

CDR3 nucleotide sequence: TGTGCCAGCAGCTTAAGACAGGGTACACCCGGGGAGCTGTTTTTT. Amino acids: CASSLRQGTPGELFF. This chain connects TRBV5-5 to TRBJ2-2; 7 bases match TRBD1. V lost 2 bases and J lost 6; bases outside the gene matches: 7. The CDR3 loop spans 15 amino acids. Per germline, CDR1 SGHKS and CDR2 YYEKEE (reference sequence).

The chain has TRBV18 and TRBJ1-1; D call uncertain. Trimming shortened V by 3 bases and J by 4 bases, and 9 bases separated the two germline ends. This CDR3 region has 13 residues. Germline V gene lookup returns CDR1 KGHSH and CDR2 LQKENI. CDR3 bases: TGTGCCAGCTCACCGTCGACGGGCACTGAAGCTTTCTTT. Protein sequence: CASSPSTGTEAFF. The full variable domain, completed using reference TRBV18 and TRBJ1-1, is NAGVMQNPRHLVRRRGQEARLRCSPMKGHSHVYWYRQLPEEGLKFMVYLQKENIIDESGMPKERFSAEFPKEGPSILRIQQVVRGDSAAYFCASSPSTGTEAFFGQGTRLTVV.

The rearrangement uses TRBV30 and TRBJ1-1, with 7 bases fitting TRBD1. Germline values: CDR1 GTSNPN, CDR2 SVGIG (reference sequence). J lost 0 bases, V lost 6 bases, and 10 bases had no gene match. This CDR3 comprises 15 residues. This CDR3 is CACQRVGTVNTEAFF. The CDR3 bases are TGTGCCTGTCAACGTGTCGGGACAGTGAACACTGAAGCTTTCTTT.

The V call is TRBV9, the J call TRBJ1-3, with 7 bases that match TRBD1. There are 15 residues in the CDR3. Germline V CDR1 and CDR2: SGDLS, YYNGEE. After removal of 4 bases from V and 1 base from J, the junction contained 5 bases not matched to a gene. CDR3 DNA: TGTGCCAGCAGCAGGACAGGCACTTCTGGAAACACCATATATTTT. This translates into CASSRTGTSGNTIYF.

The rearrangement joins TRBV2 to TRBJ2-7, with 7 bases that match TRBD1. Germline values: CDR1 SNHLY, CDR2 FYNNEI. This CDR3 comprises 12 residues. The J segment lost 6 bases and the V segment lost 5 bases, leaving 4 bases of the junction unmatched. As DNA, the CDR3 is TGTGCCAGCAGTCTGACAGGGACCGAGCAGTACTTC. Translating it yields CASSLTGTEQYF.

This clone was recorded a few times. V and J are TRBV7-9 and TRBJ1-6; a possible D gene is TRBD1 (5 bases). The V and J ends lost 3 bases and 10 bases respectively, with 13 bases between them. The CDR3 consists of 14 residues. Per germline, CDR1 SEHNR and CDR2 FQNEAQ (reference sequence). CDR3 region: CASSLSDSHSPLHF. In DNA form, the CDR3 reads TGTGCCAGCAGCTTGAGTGACAGCCACTCACCCCTCCACTTT. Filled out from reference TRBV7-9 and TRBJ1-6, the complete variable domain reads DTGVSQNPRHKITKRGQNVTFRCDPISEHNRLYWYRQTLGQGPEFLTYFQNEAQLEKSRLLSDRFSAERPKGSFSTLEIQRTEQGDSAMYLCASSLSDSHSPLHFGNGTRLTVT.

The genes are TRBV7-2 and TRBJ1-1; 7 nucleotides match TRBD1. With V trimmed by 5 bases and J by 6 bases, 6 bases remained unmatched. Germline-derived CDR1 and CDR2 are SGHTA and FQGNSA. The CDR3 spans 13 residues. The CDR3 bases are TGTGCCAGCAGCCCGGGACAGCCACCTGAAGCTTTCTTT. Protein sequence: CASSPGQPPEAFF.

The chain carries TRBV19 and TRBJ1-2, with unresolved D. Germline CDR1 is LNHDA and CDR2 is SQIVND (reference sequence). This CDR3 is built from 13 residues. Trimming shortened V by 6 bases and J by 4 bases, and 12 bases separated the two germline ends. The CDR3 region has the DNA TGTGCCAGTAGCGAGGACTGGCCCTATGGCTACACCTTC. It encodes CASSEDWPYGYTF.

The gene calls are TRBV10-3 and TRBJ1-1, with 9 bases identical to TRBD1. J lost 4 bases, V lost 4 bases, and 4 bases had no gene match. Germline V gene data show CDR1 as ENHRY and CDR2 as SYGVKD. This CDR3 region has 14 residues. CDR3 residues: CAISGKGQGTEAFF. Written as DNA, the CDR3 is TGTGCCATCAGTGGTAAGGGACAGGGCACTGAAGCTTTCTTT.

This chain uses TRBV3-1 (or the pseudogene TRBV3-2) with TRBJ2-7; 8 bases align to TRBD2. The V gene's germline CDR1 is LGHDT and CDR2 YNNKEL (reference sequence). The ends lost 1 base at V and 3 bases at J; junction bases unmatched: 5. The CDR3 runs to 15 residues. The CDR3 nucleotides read TGTGCCAGCAGCCAAGTCCACGGGGGGGGCTACGAGCAGTACTTC. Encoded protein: CASSQVHGGGYEQYF.

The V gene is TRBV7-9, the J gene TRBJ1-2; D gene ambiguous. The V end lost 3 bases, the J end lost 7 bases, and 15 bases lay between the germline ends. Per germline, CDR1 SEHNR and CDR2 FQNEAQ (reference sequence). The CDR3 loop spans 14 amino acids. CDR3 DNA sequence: TGTGCCAGCAGCTTGGTGGAGGGTCTAGGTGGCTACACCTTC. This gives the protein CASSLVEGLGGYTF.

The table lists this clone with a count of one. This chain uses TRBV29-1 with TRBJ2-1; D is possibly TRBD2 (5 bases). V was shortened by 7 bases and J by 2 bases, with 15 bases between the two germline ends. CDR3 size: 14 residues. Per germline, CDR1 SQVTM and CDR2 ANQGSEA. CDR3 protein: CSAPRSGTYNEQFF. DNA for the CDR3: TGCAGCGCCCCCAGAAGCGGTACCTACAATGAGCAGTTCTTC.